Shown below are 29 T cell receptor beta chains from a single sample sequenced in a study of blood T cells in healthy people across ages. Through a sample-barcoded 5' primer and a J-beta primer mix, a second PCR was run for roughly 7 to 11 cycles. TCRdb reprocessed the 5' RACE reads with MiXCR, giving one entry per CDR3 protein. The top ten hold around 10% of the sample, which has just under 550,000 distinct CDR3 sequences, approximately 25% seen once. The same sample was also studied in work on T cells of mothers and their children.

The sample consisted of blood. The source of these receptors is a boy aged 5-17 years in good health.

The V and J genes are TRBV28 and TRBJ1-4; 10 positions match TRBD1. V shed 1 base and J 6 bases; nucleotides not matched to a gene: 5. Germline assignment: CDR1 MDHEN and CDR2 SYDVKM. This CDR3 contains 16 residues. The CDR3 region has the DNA TGTGCCAGCAGTTTATTGCTCGGGACAGGGGATGAAAAACTGTTTTTT. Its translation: CASSLLLGTGDEKLFF.

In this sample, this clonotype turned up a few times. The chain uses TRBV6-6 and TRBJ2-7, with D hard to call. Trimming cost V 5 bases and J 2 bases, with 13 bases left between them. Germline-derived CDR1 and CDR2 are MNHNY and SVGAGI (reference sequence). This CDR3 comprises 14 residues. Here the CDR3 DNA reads TGTGCCAGCAGTCCACAAGGGTCCCCCTACGAGCAGTACTTC. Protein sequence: CASSPQGSPYEQYF.

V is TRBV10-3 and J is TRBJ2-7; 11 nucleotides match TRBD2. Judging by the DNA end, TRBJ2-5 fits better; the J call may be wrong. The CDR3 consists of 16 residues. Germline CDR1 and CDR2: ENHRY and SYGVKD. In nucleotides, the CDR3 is TGTGCCATCTCGCCGGGACTAGCGGATTACCAAGAGACCCAGTACTTC. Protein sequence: CAISPGLADYQETQYF.

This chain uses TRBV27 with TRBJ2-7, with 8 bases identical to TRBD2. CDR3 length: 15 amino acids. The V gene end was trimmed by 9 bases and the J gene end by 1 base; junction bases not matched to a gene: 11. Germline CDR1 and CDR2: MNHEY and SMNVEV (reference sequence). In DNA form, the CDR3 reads TGTGCCAGTGCTCGGCCGGTAGCGGGATCCTACGAGCAGTACTTC. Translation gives CASARPVAGSYEQYF.

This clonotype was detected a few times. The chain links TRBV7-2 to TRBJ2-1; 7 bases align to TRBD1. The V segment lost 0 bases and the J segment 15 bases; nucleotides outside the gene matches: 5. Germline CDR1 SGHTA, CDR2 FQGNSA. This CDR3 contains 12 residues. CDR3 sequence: CASSLAGQAGFF. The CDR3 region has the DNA TGTGCCAGCAGCTTAGCCGGACAGGCAGGGTTCTTC.

CDR3 sequence reads: CASSLGGGVGAGNEQFF. The CDR3, as DNA: TGTGCCAGCAGCCTGGGTGGGGGAGTAGGGGCAGGCAATGAGCAGTTCTTC. The genes are TRBV7-2 and TRBJ2-1; D might be TRBD1 or TRBD2, each matching 5 bases. Germline CDR1 is SGHTA and CDR2 is FQGNSA. V gave up 5 bases and J gave up 6 bases, with 23 bases separating them. The CDR3 sequence is 17 residues long.

This CDR3 reads CASSSAGNQPQHF. CDR3 coding DNA: TGTGCCAGCAGCTCTGCAGGTAATCAGCCCCAGCATTTT. The rearrangement links TRBV7-2 to TRBJ1-5, with D hard to call. Between the trimmed V and J ends, which lost 4 bases and 4 bases, there was a span of 8 bases. Germline CDR1 and CDR2: SGHTA and FQGNSA. CDR3 size: 13 residues.

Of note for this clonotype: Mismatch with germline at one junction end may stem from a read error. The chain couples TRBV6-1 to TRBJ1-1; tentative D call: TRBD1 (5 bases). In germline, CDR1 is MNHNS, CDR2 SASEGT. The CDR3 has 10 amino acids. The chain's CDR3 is CASSRVGAFF. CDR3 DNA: TGTGCTAGCAGCAGGGTTGGAGCTTTCTTT.

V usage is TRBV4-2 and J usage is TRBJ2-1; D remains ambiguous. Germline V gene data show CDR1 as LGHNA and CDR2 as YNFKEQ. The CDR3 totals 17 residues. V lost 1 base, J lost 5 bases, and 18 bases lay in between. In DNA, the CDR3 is TGTGCCAGCAGCCAAGCGGTTCATAGGCAGTCCAACAATGAGCAGTTCTTC. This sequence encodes CASSQAVHRQSNNEQFF.

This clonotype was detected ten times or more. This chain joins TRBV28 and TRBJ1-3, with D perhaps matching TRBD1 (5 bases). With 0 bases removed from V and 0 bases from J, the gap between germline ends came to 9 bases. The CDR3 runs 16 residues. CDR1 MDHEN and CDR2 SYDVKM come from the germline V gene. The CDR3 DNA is TGTGCCAGCAGTTTATGGGGGGGGAGCTCTGGAAACACCATATATTTT. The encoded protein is CASSLWGGSSGNTIYF.

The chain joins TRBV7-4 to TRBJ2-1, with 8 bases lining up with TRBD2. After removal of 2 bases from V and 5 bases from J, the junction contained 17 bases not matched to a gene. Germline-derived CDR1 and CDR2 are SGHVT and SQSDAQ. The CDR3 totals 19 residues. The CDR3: CASSLRGGSLAGRNNEQFF. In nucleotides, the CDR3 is TGTGCCAGCAGCTTACGGGGGGGGAGTTTAGCGGGGAGAAACAATGAGCAGTTCTTC.

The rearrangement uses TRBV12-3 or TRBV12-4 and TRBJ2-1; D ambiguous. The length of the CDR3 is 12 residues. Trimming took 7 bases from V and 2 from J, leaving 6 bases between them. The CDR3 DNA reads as TGTGCCAGCAAGCGTACCTACAATGAGCAGTTCTTC. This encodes CASKRTYNEQFF.

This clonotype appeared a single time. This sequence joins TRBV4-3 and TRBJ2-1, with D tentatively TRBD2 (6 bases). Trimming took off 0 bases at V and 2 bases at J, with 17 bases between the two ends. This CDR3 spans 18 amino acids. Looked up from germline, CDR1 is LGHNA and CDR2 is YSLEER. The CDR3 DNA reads TGCGCCAGCAGCCAAGAGGGGGGAAACAGGAGGCCCTACAATGAGCAGTTCTTC. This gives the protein CASSQEGGNRRPYNEQFF.

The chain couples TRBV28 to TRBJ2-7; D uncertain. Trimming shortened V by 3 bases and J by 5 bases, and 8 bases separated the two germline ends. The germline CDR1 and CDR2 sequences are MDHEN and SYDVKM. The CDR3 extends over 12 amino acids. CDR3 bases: TGTGCCAGCAGTTTTGGGTATAACGAGCAGTACTTC. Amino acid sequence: CASSFGYNEQYF. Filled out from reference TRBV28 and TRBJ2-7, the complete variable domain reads DVKVTQSSRYLVKRTGEKVFLECVQDMDHENMFWYRQDPGLGLRLIYFSYDVKMKEKGDIPEGYSVSREKKERFSLILESASTNQTSMYLCASSFGYNEQYFGPGTRLTVT.

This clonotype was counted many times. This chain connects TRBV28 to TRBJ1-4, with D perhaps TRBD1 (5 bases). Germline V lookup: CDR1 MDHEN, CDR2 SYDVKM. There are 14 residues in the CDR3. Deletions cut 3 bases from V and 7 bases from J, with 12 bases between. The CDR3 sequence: CASSFPGPGEKLFF. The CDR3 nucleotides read TGTGCCAGCAGTTTTCCGGGGCCGGGTGAAAAACTGTTTTTT. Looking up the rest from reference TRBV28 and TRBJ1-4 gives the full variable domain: DVKVTQSSRYLVKRTGEKVFLECVQDMDHENMFWYRQDPGLGLRLIYFSYDVKMKEKGDIPEGYSVSREKKERFSLILESASTNQTSMYLCASSFPGPGEKLFFGSGTQLSVL.

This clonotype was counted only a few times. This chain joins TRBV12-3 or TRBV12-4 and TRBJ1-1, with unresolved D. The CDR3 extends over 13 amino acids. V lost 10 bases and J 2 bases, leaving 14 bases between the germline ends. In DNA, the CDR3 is TGTGCCATCCAAAGGGCGGTCAACACTGAAGCTTTCTTT. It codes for CAIQRAVNTEAFF.

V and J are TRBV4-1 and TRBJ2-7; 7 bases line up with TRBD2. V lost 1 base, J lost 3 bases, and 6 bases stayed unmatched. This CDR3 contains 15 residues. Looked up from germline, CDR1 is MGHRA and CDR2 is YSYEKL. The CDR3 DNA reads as TGCGCCAGCAGCCAAGCTGCTAGCGGAGTCTACGAGCAGTACTTC. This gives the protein CASSQAASGVYEQYF.

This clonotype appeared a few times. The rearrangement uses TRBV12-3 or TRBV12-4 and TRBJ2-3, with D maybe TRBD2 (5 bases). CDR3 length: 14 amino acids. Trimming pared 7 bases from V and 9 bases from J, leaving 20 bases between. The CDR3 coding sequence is TGTGCCAGCACCCGGAGACTAAACGAGGAGACGCAGTATTTT. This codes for CASTRRLNEETQYF.

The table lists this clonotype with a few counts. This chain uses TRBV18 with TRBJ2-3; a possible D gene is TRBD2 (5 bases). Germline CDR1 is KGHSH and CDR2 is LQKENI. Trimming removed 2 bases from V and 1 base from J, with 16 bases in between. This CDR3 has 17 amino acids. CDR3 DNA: TGTGCCAGCTCACCAGGGCTAGCCAAAAACCGCACAGATACGCAGTATTTT. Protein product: CASSPGLAKNRTDTQYF.

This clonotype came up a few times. The CDR3 DNA is TGTGCCAGTTATGGGGTGGGTCTATCCCCAAATCAGCCCCAGCATTTT. Protein product: CASYGVGLSPNQPQHF. V usage is TRBV28 and J usage is TRBJ1-5; no definite D call. Trimming cost V 9 bases and J 4 bases, with 22 bases left between them. CDR1 is MDHEN and CDR2 is SYDVKM in the germline V gene. The CDR3 consists of 16 residues.

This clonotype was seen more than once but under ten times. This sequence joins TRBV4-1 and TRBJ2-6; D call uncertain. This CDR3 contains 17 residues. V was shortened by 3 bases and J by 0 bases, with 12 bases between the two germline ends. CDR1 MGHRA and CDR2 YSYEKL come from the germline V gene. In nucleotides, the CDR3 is TGCGCCAGCAGCCATGGGGTGTTTTCCTCTGGGGCCAACGTCCTGACTTTC. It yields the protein CASSHGVFSSGANVLTF.

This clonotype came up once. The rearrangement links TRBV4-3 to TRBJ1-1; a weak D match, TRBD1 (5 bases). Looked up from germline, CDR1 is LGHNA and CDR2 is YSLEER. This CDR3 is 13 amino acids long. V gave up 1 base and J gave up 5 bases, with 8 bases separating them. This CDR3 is CASSQGGATEAFF. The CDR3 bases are TGCGCCAGCAGCCAAGGAGGGGCTACTGAAGCTTTCTTT.

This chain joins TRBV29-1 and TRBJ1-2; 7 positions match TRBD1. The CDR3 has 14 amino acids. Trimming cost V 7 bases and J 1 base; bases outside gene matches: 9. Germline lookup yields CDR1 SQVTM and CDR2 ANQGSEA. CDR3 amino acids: CSAPGAGGNYGYTF. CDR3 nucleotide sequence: TGCAGCGCCCCTGGGGCAGGGGGTAACTATGGCTACACCTTC.

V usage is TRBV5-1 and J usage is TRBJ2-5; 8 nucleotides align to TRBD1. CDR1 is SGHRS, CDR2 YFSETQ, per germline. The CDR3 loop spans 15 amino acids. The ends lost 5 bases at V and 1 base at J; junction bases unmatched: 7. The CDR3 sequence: CASSWVDRAQETQYF. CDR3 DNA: TGCGCCAGCAGTTGGGTGGACAGGGCCCAAGAGACCCAGTACTTC. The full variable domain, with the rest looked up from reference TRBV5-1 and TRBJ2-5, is KAGVTQTPRYLIKTRGQQVTLSCSPISGHRSVSWYQQTPGQGLQFLFEYFSETQRNKGNFPGRFSGRQFSNSRSEMNVSTLELGDSALYLCASSWVDRAQETQYFGPGTRLLVL.

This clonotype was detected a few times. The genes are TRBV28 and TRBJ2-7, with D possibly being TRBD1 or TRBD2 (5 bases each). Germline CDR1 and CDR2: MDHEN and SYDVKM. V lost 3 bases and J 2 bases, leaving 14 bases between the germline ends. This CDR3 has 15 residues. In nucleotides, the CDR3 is TGTGCCAGCAGTTTGGGCAGGGAGAGGGCCTACGAGCAGTACTTC. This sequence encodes CASSLGRERAYEQYF.

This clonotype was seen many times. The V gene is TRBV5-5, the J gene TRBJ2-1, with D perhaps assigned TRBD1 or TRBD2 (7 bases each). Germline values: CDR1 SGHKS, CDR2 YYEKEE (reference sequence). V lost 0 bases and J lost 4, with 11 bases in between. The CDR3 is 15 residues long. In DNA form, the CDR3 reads TGTGCCAGCAGCTTGGGACAGGGAGGGTACAATGAGCAGTTCTTC. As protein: CASSLGQGGYNEQFF.

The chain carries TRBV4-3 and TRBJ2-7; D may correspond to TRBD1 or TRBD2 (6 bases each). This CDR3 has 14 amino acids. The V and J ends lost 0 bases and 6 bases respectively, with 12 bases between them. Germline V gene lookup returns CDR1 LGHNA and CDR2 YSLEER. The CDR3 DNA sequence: TGCGCCAGCAGCCAAGATGTAGGGGGGATCGAGCAGTACTTC. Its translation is CASSQDVGGIEQYF.

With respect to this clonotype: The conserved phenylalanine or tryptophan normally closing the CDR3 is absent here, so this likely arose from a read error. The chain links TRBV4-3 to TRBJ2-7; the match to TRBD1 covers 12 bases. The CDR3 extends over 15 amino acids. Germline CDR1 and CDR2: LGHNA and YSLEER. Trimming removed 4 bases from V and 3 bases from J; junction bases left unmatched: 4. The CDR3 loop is CASSPGTGGHYEQYL. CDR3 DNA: TGCGCCAGCAGCCCCGGGACAGGGGGCCACTACGAGCAGTACCTC.

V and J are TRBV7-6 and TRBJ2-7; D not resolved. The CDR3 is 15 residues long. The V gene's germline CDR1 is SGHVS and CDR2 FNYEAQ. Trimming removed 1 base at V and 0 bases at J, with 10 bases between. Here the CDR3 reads CASSLEPSSSYEQYF. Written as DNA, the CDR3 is TGTGCCAGCAGCTTAGAGCCCAGTAGCTCCTACGAGCAGTACTTC.